This T cell receptor (beta chain) was captured by sequencing in a study of beta chain features in type 1 diabetes. Study-level points and caveats: For Type 1 diabetes patients, all four CD4+ subsets carried TCRB CDR3s that were moderately but significantly shorter.

The isolated RNA, all of it, was reverse transcribed, so expressed TCRB transcripts were what got sequenced. Libraries were prepared by immunoSEQ multiplex PCR; TCRdb keeps only in-frame clonotypes and omits some of them. The top ten hold approximately 1.3% of the sample, which has 130,000 to 150,000 clones, approximately 13% seen once. CDR1 is SQVTM and CDR2 is ANQGSEA in the germline V gene. The V gene lost 3 bases and the J gene lost 5 bases, with 13 bases spanning the gap. CDR3 length: 13 amino acids. This clone turned up a few times. No antigen is known for it. The TCR sequence derives from a man younger than 35 with type 1 diabetes. Sequenced input: central memory CD4+ T cells from blood. This chain connects TRBV29-1 to TRBJ1-2; tentatively, D is TRBD1 (6 bases). CDR3 nucleotides: TGCAGCGTTGACCCGACAGGAGGGTATGGCTACACCTTC. It codes for CSVDPTGGYGYTF.